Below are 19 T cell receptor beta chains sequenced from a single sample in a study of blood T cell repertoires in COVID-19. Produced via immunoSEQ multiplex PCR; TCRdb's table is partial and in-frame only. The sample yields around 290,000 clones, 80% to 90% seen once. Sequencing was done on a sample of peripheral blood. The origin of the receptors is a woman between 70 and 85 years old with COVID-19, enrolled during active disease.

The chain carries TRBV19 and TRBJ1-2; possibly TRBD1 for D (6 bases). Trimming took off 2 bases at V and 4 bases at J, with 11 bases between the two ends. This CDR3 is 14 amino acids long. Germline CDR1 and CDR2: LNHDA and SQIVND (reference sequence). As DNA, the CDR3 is TGTGCCAGTAGTATAACCCAAGGGGGCTATGGCTACACCTTC. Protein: CASSITQGGYGYTF. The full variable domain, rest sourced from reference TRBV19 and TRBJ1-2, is DGGITQSPKYLFRKEGQNVTLSCEQNLNHDAMYWYRQDPGQGLRLIYYSQIVNDFQKGDIAEGYSVSREKKESFPLTVTSAQKNPTAFYLCASSITQGGYGYTFGSGTRLTVV.

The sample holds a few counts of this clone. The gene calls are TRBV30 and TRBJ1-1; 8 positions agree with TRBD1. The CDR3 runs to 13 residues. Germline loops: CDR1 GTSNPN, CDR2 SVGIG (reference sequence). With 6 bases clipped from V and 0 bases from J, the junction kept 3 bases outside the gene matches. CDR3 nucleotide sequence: TGTGCCTGCCGACAGGGGATGAACACTGAAGCTTTCTTT. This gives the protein CACRQGMNTEAFF.

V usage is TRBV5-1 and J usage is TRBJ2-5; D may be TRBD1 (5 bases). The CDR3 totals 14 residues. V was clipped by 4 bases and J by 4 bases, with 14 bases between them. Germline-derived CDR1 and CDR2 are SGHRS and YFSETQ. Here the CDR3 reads CASSASGFRETQYF. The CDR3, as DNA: TGCGCCAGCAGCGCCTCAGGGTTTCGAGAGACCCAGTACTTC.

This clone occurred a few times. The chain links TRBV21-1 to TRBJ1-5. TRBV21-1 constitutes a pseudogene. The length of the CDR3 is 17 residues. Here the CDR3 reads CASSKALEICSNQPQHF. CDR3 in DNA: TGTGCCAGCAGCAAAGCGCTAGAGATATGTAGCAATCAGCCCCAGCATTTT.

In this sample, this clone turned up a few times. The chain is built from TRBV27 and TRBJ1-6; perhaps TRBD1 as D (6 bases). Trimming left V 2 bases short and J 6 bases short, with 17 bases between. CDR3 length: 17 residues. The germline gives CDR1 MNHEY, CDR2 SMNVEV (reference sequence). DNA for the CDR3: TGTGCCAGCAGTTTAATTTCCGCGACAGGATCTAATTCACCCCTCCACTTT. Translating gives CASSLISATGSNSPLHF.

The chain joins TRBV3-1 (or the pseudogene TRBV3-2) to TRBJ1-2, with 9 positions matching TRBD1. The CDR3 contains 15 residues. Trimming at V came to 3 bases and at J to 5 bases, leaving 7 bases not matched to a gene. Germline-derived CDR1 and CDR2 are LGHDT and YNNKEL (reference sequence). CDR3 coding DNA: TGTGCCAGCAGCCAGGGGGGACAGGGAAGGTATGGCTACACCTTC. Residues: CASSQGGQGRYGYTF.

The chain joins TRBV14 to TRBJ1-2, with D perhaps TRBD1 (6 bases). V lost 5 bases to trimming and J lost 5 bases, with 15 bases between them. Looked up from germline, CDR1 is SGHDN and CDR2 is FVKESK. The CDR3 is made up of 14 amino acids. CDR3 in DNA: TGTGCCAGCAGCGAAAGGACAGTCCTTTATGGCTACACCTTC. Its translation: CASSERTVLYGYTF.

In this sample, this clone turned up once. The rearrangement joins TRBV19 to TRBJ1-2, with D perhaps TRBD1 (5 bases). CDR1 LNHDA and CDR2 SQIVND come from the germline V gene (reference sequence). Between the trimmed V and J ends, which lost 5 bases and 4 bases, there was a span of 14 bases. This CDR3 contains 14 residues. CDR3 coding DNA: TGTGCCAGTAGTCTCCGGGGGTCGGGCTATGGCTACACCTTC. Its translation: CASSLRGSGYGYTF.

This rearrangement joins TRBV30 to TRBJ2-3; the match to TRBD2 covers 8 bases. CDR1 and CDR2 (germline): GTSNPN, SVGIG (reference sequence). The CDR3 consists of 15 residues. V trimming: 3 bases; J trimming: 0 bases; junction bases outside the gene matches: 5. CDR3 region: CAWRRTSPSTDTQYF. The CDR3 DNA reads TGTGCCTGGAGAAGGACTAGCCCTAGCACAGATACGCAGTATTTT.

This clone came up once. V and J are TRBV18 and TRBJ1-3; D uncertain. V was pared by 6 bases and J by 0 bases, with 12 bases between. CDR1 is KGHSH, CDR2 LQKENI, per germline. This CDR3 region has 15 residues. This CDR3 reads CASSTGLPSGNTIYF. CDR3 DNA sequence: TGTGCCAGCTCGACCGGACTGCCCTCTGGAAACACCATATATTTT.

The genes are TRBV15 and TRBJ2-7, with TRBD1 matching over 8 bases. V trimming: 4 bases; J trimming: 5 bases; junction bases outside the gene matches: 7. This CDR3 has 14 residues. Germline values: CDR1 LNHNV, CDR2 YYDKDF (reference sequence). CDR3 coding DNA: TGTGCCACCAGCACAGGACAGGGAACGGACGAGCAGTACTTC. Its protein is CATSTGQGTDEQYF.

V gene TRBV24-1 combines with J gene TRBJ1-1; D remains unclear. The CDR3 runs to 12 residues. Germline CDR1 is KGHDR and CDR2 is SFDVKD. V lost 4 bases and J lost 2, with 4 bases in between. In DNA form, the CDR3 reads TGTGCCACCAGTGACGTCAACACTGAAGCTTTCTTT. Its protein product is CATSDVNTEAFF.

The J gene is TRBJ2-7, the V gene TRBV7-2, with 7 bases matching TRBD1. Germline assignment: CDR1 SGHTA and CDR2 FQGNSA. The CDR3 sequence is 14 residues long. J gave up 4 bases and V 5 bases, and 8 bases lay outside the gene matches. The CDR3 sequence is CASSPQGGTYEQYF. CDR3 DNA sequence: TGTGCCAGCAGCCCCCAAGGGGGCACTTACGAGCAGTACTTC.

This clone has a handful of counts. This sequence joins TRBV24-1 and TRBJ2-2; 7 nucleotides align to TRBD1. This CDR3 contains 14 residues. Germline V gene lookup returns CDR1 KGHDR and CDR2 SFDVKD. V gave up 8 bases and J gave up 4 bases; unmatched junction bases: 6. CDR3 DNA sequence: TGTGCCACCACTGGACAGGAGCCCACCGGGGAGCTGTTTTTT. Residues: CATTGQEPTGELFF.

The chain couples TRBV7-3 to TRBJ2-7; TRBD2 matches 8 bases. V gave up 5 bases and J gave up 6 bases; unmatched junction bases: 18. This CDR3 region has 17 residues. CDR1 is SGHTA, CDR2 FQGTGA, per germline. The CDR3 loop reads CASSASGGRTPLREQYF. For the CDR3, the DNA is TGTGCCAGCAGCGCCAGCGGGGGACGGACCCCACTACGCGAGCAGTACTTC. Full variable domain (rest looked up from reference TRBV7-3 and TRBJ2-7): GAGVSQTPSNKVTEKGKYVELRCDPISGHTALYWYRQSLGQGPEFLIYFQGTGAADDSGLPNDRFFAVRPEGSVSTLKIQRTERGDSAVYLCASSASGGRTPLREQYFGPGTRLTVT.

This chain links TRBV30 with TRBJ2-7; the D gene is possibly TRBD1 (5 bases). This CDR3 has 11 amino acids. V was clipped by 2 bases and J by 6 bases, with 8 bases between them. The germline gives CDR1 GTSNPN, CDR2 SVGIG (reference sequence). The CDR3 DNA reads TGTGCCTGGAGTCCAGGGTCCGAGCAGTACTTC. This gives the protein CAWSPGSEQYF.

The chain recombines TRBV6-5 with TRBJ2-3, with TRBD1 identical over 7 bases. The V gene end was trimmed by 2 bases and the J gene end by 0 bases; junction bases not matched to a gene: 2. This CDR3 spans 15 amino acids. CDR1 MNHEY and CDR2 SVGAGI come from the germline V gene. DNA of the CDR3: TGTGCCAGCAGTTACGAGGGACAGAGCACAGATACGCAGTATTTT. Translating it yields CASSYEGQSTDTQYF.

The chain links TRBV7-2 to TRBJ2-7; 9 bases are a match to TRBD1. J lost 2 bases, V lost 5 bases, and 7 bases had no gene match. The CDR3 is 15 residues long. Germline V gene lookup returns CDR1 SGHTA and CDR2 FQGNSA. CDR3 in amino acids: CASSKGQGRPYEQYF. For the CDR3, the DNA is TGTGCCAGCAGCAAAGGACAGGGGCGACCCTACGAGCAGTACTTC.

The CDR3 nucleotides are TGTGCCAGCAGCGGGGGGTCCCACGAGCAGTACTTC. This gives the protein CASSGGSHEQYF. This chain links TRBV5-4 with TRBJ2-7; TRBD2 might be the D (6 bases). Germline lookup yields CDR1 SGHNT and CDR2 YYREEE (reference sequence). The length of the CDR3 is 12 residues. Trimming removed 4 bases at V and 5 bases at J, with 10 bases between.